Sequencing of this T cell receptor beta chain was carried out in a study of T cells in Graves' hyperthyroidism and ophthalmopathy. This clonotype was seen just once. Its target is not known. The investigators amplified TCR beta CDR3 regions from RNA transcripts. First-round RT-PCR targeting the TCR CDR3 was performed with the HTBI primer set. Each CDR3 protein is one row after TCRdb ran MiXCR on the multiplex PCR reads. The sample yields more than 350,000 distinct CDR3 sequences, around 15% seen once. Study-level results: Ophthalmopathy, as predicted by the model, came a median about six months after the prediction. Most thyroid clonotypes expanded above 0.001 were also detected in blood.

V lost 4 bases and J lost 1, with 11 bases in between. CDR3 length equals 14 residues. Germline values: CDR1 SGDLS, CDR2 YYNGEE. The diagnoses drew upon clinical symptoms, serum thyroxine and TRAb, thyroid ultrasound and orbital computed tomography. The PBMCs had their origin in 10 ml of fresh peripheral blood. The rearrangement uses TRBV9 and TRBJ2-5; no firm D call. This TCR came from a woman aged 25 to 39 with Graves' ophthalmopathy. Sequencing input: blood. CDR3 region: CASSPGRPQETQYF. CDR3 sequence (DNA): TGTGCCAGCAGCCCAGGACGGCCCCAAGAGACCCAGTACTTC.